The clone carrying this T cell receptor beta chain was observed a handful of times. The sample belongs to a study of identical twins. The V segment lost 8 bases and the J segment 8 bases; nucleotides outside the gene matches: 7. Looked up from germline, CDR1 is SNHLY and CDR2 is FYNNEI. This CDR3 contains 13 residues. TCRdb called the 5' RACE reads again in MiXCR, with one record for every CDR3 protein. The sample lists under 1 million distinct CDR3 sequences, over 9% seen once, with 1.5% to 2% in the top ten. This same sample was also taken into another study, of yellow fever vaccine responses in identical twins.

This chain uses TRBV2 with TRBJ2-1, with TRBD2 matching over 9 bases. The sample comprised PBMCs. The origin of this receptor is a woman aged 18-30 years in good health. CDR3 sequence: CASGAGGLDEQFF. CDR3 coding DNA: TGTGCCAGCGGGGCGGGAGGGCTAGATGAGCAGTTCTTC.